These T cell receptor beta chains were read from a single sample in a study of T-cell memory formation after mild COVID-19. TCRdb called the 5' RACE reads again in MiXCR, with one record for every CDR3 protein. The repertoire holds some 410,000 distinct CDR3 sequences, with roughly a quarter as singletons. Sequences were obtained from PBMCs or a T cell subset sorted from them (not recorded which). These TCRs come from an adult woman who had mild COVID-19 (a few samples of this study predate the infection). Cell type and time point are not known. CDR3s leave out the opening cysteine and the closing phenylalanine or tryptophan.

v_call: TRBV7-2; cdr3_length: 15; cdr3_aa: ASSLALTRTGNQPQH
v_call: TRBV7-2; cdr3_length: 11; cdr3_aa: ASREFRRGEQF
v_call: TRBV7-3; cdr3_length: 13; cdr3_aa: ASSLIGTGDNEQF
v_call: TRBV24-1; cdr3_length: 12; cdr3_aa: ATSPAGGSYEQY
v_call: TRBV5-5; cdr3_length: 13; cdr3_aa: ASSSRTGDTDTQY
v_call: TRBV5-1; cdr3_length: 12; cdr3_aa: ASSFERGVDEQF
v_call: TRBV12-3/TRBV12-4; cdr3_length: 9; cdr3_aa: ASTQGPGAF
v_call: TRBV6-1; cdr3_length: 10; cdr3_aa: ATVVTYNEQF
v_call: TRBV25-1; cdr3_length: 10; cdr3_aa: ASSSPQNIQY
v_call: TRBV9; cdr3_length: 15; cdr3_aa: ASSVEAGGPDGETQY
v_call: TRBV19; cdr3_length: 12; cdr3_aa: ASSRQGPYNEQF
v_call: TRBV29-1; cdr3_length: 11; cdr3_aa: SVEQPAGTEAF
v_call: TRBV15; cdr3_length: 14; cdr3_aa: ATSKFLAGGAYEQY
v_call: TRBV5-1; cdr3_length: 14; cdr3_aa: ASKGGTSGTLETQY
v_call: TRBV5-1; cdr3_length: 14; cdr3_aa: ASSNPTRGGPDTQY
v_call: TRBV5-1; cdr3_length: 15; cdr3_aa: ASSQGGGQSGTDTQY
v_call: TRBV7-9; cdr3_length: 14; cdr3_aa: ASSLGGPNLNTEAF
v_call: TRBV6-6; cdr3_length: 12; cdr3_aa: ASSPSGWNQPQH
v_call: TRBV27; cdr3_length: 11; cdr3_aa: ASSLQGLDEQY
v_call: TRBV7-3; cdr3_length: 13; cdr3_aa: ASSSRLRDHNEQF
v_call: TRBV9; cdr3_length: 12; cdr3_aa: ASSPRLDSNIQY
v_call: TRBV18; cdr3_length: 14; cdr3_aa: ASSPRMSEVTDTQY
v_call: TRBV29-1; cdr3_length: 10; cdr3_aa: SVETGTYEQY
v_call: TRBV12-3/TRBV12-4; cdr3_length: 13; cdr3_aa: ASSDRDRGSGTQY
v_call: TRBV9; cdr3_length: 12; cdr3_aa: ASSVGGSPTEQF
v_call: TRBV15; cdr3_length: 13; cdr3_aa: ATSTSAGAADTQY
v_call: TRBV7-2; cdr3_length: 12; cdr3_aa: ASSLAREAGEQY
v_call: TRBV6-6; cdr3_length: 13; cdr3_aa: ASAKTSGSTDTQY
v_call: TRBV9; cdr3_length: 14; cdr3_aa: ASSLGTSGPQETQY
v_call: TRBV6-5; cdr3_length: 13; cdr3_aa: ASRRQVATNEKLF
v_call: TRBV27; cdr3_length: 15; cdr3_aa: ASGVRASASGANVLT
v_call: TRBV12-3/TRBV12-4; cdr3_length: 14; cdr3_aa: ASSLEHPSGGNTIY
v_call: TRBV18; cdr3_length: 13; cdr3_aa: ASSSVLQGVETQY
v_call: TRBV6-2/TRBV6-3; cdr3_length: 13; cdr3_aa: ASNPSGSKSYEQY
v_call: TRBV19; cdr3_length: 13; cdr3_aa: ASSRMTGAQVIQY
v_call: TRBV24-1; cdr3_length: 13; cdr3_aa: ATSDPRDRGTGYT
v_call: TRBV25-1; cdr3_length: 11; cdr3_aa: ASSEPSTDTQY
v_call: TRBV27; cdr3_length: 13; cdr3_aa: ASSLAAEGRYEQY
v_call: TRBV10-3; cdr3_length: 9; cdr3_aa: AISETDTQY
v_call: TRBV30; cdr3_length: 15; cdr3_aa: AWKKPSGSSYNSPLH
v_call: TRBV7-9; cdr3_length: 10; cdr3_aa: ASSAWDGGYT
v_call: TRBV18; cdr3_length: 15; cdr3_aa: ASSPPGQGYLFGGYT
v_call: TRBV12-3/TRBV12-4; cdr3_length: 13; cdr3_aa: ATLAGPPFVNEQF